The source of this T cell receptor beta chain is a study of T cells in Graves' hyperthyroidism and ophthalmopathy. Turning to the study itself: Pretreatment peripheral blood was obtained at initial diagnosis. Study results and limitations: Separation of ophthalmopathy from stable hyperthyroidism was achieved by a 13 V-J model.

RNA transcripts yielded amplified TCR beta CDR3 regions. The primer set for the first-round RT-PCR of the TCR CDR3 was HTBI. Via MiXCR, TCRdb re-called the multiplex PCR reads, giving one row per CDR3 protein. The table lists hundreds of thousands of distinct CDR3 sequences, less than 30% of them singletons. This clonotype occurred many times. Its antigen remains unidentified. Germline V gene lookup returns CDR1 SQVTM and CDR2 ANQGSEA. The germline V and J ends were trimmed by 2 bases and 5 bases, with 19 bases remaining between them. CDR3 length equals 16 residues. Aged 18 to 65, the patients had hyperthyroidism that was newly diagnosed and had lasted under 2 months. A sample of blood taken at first hyperthyroidism diagnosis preceded any ophthalmopathy symptoms.

This receptor was obtained from a man between 35 and 55 years old with Graves' hyperthyroidism that later progressed to Graves' ophthalmopathy. V is TRBV29-1 and J is TRBJ2-4, with a possible D match to TRBD2 (6 bases). The specimen was blood. CDR3: CSVEHTHGGFENIQYF. Written as DNA, the CDR3 is TGCAGCGTTGAACACACCCATGGGGGGTTTGAAAACATTCAGTACTTC.